Presented here are 8 T cell receptor beta chains from one specimen sequenced in a study of T cell responses to AZD1222 COVID-19 vaccine. TCRdb's copy holds only in-frame clones and misses some; the assay was immunoSEQ multiplex PCR. The sample carries approximately 170,000 clones, under 95% recorded once. Material: peripheral blood, obtained on day 0 of AZD1222 vaccination. The receptors originated from an adult in good health.

The chain links TRBV18 to TRBJ2-7, with TRBD1 identical over 9 bases. The CDR3 extends over 14 amino acids. J gave up 2 bases and V 3 bases, and 2 bases lay outside the gene matches. Germline V lookup: CDR1 KGHSH, CDR2 LQKENI. The chain's CDR3 is CASSPGTGTYEQYF. CDR3 sequence (DNA): TGTGCCAGCTCACCCGGGACAGGGACCTACGAGCAGTACTTC.

The V and J genes are TRBV29-1 and TRBJ2-1; the D is unclear. The CDR3 spans 11 residues. Germline CDR1 and CDR2: SQVTM and ANQGSEA. V lost 6 bases and J lost 7, with 10 bases in between. This CDR3 reads CSVQTRNEQFF. CDR3 DNA sequence: TGCAGCGTGCAAACCCGGAATGAGCAGTTCTTC.

The rearrangement links TRBV19 to TRBJ2-5; D perhaps matches TRBD2 (5 bases). CDR1 is LNHDA, CDR2 SQIVND, per germline (reference sequence). This CDR3 contains 15 residues. Trimming stripped 4 bases from V and 1 base from J, with 13 bases between. This CDR3 is CASSNDGNPQETQYF. CDR3 nucleotide sequence: TGTGCCAGTAGTAACGACGGGAACCCCCAAGAGACCCAGTACTTC.

This chain connects TRBV28 to TRBJ2-7, with 7 bases identical to TRBD1. V trimming: 5 bases; J trimming: 2 bases; junction bases outside the gene matches: 6. Germline CDR1 reads MDHEN; CDR2 reads SYDVKM. There are 14 residues in the CDR3. This CDR3 is CASSHRGPAYEQYF. As DNA, the CDR3 is TGTGCCAGCAGTCACAGGGGTCCCGCCTACGAGCAGTACTTC.

This sequence joins TRBV28 and TRBJ1-6; D ambiguous. The germline V and J ends were trimmed by 4 bases and 6 bases, with 7 bases remaining between them. The CDR3 loop spans 13 amino acids. From germline, CDR1 is MDHEN and CDR2 SYDVKM. Here the CDR3 reads CASSSRSNSPLHF. The CDR3 region has the DNA TGTGCCAGCAGTTCAAGGAGTAATTCACCCCTCCACTTT. Complete variable domain (other parts from reference TRBV28 and TRBJ1-6): DVKVTQSSRYLVKRTGEKVFLECVQDMDHENMFWYRQDPGLGLRLIYFSYDVKMKEKGDIPEGYSVSREKKERFSLILESASTNQTSMYLCASSSRSNSPLHFGNGTRLTVT.

The rearrangement joins TRBV9 to TRBJ2-7, with a tentative D call TRBD1 (6 bases). The CDR3 contains 15 residues. CDR1 is SGDLS, CDR2 YYNGEE, per germline. The V end was cut by 3 bases, the J end by 5 bases, with 18 bases between. The DNA of the CDR3 is TGTGCCAGCAGCGCCGGGACAACCGACCTCCACGAGCAGTACTTC. Translated, it gives CASSAGTTDLHEQYF.

This chain uses TRBV7-2 with TRBJ2-1; D possibly corresponds to TRBD2 (6 bases). V was shortened by 1 base and J by 8 bases, with 12 bases between the two germline ends. The germline CDR1 and CDR2 sequences are SGHTA and FQGNSA. The CDR3 runs to 14 residues. CDR3 residues: CASSLEGGTHEQFF. The CDR3 region has the DNA TGTGCCAGCAGCTTAGAGGGCGGGACGCATGAGCAGTTCTTC.

The J gene is TRBJ2-7, the V gene TRBV5-1; maybe TRBD1 (6 bases). The germline CDR1 and CDR2 sequences are SGHRS and YFSETQ. The CDR3 runs to 17 residues. V shed 2 bases and J shed 0 bases, with 18 bases lying between them. CDR3 sequence (DNA): TGCGCCAGCAGCTTCAGTCGTGACAGGTCCAGCTCCTACGAGCAGTACTTC. It codes for CASSFSRDRSSSYEQYF.